The 32 T cell receptor beta chains presented below share a single source sample, sequenced in a study of T cell repertoires in cytomegalovirus infection. No cognate antigen is known for these TCRs. A single record per CDR3 protein comes from TCRdb applying MiXCR to the reads. The data hold about 920,000 distinct CDR3 sequences, with approximately 33% observed a single time. This specimen was cultured CD8+ T cells from PBMCs, taken from culture after CMV antigen stimulation. These receptors came from a human donor in good health (CMV status not recorded). Some clones in this sample may be carry-over from other donors' samples.

There are a few counts of this clonotype. The chain carries TRBV27 and TRBJ2-7, with a possible D match to TRBD1 (7 bases). CDR3 size: 14 residues. The germline V and J ends were trimmed by 9 bases and 1 base, with 16 bases remaining between them. Per germline, CDR1 MNHEY and CDR2 SMNVEV (reference sequence). The chain's CDR3 is CASSSQGGSYEQYF. CDR3 coding DNA: TGTGCCAGTTCCTCTCAGGGGGGTTCCTACGAGCAGTACTTC.

This clonotype was counted a few times. This chain uses TRBV13 with TRBJ1-3; D unclear. This CDR3 spans 15 amino acids. From germline, CDR1 is PRHDT and CDR2 FYEKMQ (reference sequence). The V gene lost 7 bases and the J gene lost 4 bases, with 17 bases spanning the gap. The CDR3 region has the DNA TGTGCCAGCACCCACCCTGTTGGGAGAGGAAACACCATATATTTT. Translating gives CASTHPVGRGNTIYF.

This clonotype was detected only a few times. The chain couples TRBV20-1 to TRBJ2-7, with D possibly being TRBD1 (6 bases). In germline, CDR1 is DFQATT, CDR2 SNEGSKA (reference sequence). The V gene lost 1 base and the J gene lost 0 bases, with 19 bases spanning the gap. This CDR3 comprises 17 residues. CDR3 DNA: TGCAGTGCTAGAGCTACTACCCAAGGACAGTTCTCCTACGAGCAGTACGTC. This translates into CSARATTQGQFSYEQYV.

The gene calls are TRBV5-1 and TRBJ1-1; D gene ambiguous. This CDR3 contains 14 residues. The germline CDR1 and CDR2 sequences are SGHRS and YFSETQ. V shed 0 bases and J shed 4 bases, with 10 bases lying between them. CDR3 nucleotides: TGCGCCAGCAGCTTGGCTTCCAGCGGCACTGAAGCTTTCTTT. Protein: CASSLASSGTEAFF. The full variable domain, with the rest looked up from reference TRBV5-1 and TRBJ1-1, is KAGVTQTPRYLIKTRGQQVTLSCSPISGHRSVSWYQQTPGQGLQFLFEYFSETQRNKGNFPGRFSGRQFSNSRSEMNVSTLELGDSALYLCASSLASSGTEAFFGQGTRLTVV.

Of note for this clonotype: A clone one base away is much larger, so this may be a read error. V gene TRBV7-2 combines with J gene TRBJ2-7; possible D gene TRBD1, 6 bases. The V gene's germline CDR1 is SGHTA and CDR2 FQGNSA. The CDR3 contains 13 residues. CDR3 sequence: CVSSPGVPYEQYV. CDR3 in DNA: TGTGTCAGCAGCCCAGGGGTGCCCTACGAGCAGTACGTC.

The CDR3 DNA sequence: TGTGCCAGCAGTCCGGGACAGCTCCTCCAAGAGACCCAGTACTTC. Its translation: CASSPGQLLQETQYF. V is TRBV27 and J is TRBJ2-5; 7 bases are shared with TRBD1. The CDR3 runs 15 residues. The junction had 7 bases not matched to a gene; V was cut back by 5 bases and J by 1 base. CDR1 is MNHEY and CDR2 is SMNVEV in the germline V gene (reference sequence).

This clonotype was found a few times. The V gene is TRBV6-6, the J gene TRBJ2-3, with 9 bases identical to TRBD2. The CDR3 covers 17 residues. V shed 1 base and J 0 bases; nucleotides not matched to a gene: 5. Germline assignment: CDR1 MNHNY and CDR2 SVGAGI (reference sequence). This chain's CDR3 is CASSYLAGDSSTDTQYF. The DNA of the CDR3 is TGTGCCAGCAGTTACTTAGCGGGGGATTCTAGCACAGATACGCAGTATTTT.

This clonotype appeared many times. The chain has TRBV13 and TRBJ2-1, with D possibly TRBD2 on 5 matching bases. Germline V lookup: CDR1 PRHDT, CDR2 FYEKMQ (reference sequence). V lost 3 bases, J lost 10 bases, and 13 bases lay in between. The CDR3 loop spans 13 amino acids. The CDR3 reads CASSLGGRREQFF. CDR3 in DNA: TGTGCCAGCAGCTTGGGCGGGCGCAGGGAGCAGTTCTTC. Complete variable domain (other parts from reference TRBV13 and TRBJ2-1): AAGVIQSPRHLIKEKRETATLKCYPIPRHDTVYWYQQGPGQDPQFLISFYEKMQSDKGSIPDRFSAQQFSDYHSELNMSSLELGDSALYFCASSLGGRREQFFGPGTRLTVL.

This clonotype was detected a few times. CDR3 loop: CASSQAFDLFF. CDR3 in DNA: TGTGCCAGCAGCCAGGCCTTCGACCTGTTTTTT. The chain employs TRBV4-2 and TRBJ1-4; D call uncertain. Germline loops: CDR1 LGHNA, CDR2 YNFKEQ. This CDR3 is 11 amino acids long. V lost 3 bases, J lost 14 bases, and 10 bases lay in between.

This clonotype was recorded at least ten times. The rearrangement joins TRBV7-8 to TRBJ1-4; tentative D call: TRBD1 (6 bases). CDR1 and CDR2 from the germline V gene are SGHVS and FQNEAQ. CDR3 size: 14 residues. Trimming removed 3 bases at V and 8 bases at J, with 13 bases between. Here the CDR3 reads CASSLRTVGEKLFF. The CDR3 nucleotides read TGTGCCAGCAGCTTGCGGACAGTAGGGGAAAAACTGTTTTTT. Looking up the rest from reference TRBV7-8 and TRBJ1-4 gives the full variable domain: GAGVSQSPRYKVAKRGQDVALRCDPISGHVSLFWYQQALGQGPEFLTYFQNEAQLDKSGLPSDRFFAERPEGSVSTLKIQRTQQEDSAVYLCASSLRTVGEKLFFGSGTQLSVL.

This clonotype occurred many times. The CDR3 DNA follows: TGTGCCAGCAGCCCATATGGGACAGGGGCGAACGAGCAGTACGTC. Protein product: CASSPYGTGANEQYV. The genes are TRBV7-9 and TRBJ2-7; 10 bases agree with TRBD1. Unmatched junction bases numbered 9, after V lost 5 bases and J lost 5 bases. In germline, CDR1 is SEHNR, CDR2 FQNEAQ (reference sequence). This CDR3 comprises 15 residues.

This clonotype was observed many times. The chain employs TRBV7-8 and TRBJ1-1; no definite D call. Per germline, CDR1 SGHVS and CDR2 FQNEAQ. The CDR3 is 15 amino acids. V lost 3 bases, J lost 0 bases, and 11 bases lay in between. CDR3 amino acids: CASSFSAELNTEAFF. Written as DNA, the CDR3 is TGTGCCAGCAGCTTTAGTGCAGAACTGAACACTGAAGCTTTCTTT. Together with reference TRBV7-8 and TRBJ1-1, the CDR3 gives the full variable domain: GAGVSQSPRYKVAKRGQDVALRCDPISGHVSLFWYQQALGQGPEFLTYFQNEAQLDKSGLPSDRFFAERPEGSVSTLKIQRTQQEDSAVYLCASSFSAELNTEAFFGQGTRLTVV.

This rearrangement joins TRBV19 to TRBJ1-1; maybe TRBD1 (6 bases). The CDR3 totals 16 residues. V lost 3 bases and J 1 base, leaving 15 bases between the germline ends. Germline loops: CDR1 LNHDA, CDR2 SQIVND (reference sequence). The CDR3 DNA reads TGTGCCAGTAGTATTCGGGGGCTTGAGGAGAACACTGAAGCTTTCTTT. Translated: CASSIRGLEENTEAFF. The full variable domain, with the rest looked up from reference TRBV19 and TRBJ1-1, is DGGITQSPKYLFRKEGQNVTLSCEQNLNHDAMYWYRQDPGQGLRLIYYSQIVNDFQKGDIAEGYSVSREKKESFPLTVTSAQKNPTAFYLCASSIRGLEENTEAFFGQGTRLTVV.

This clonotype was seen a handful of times. This chain joins TRBV7-9 and TRBJ2-1, with 9 bases lining up with TRBD1. The CDR3 has 15 residues. The germline V gene has CDR1 SEHNR and CDR2 FQNEAQ (reference sequence). Trimming removed 3 bases from V and 6 bases from J; junction bases left unmatched: 6. CDR3 loop: CASSFRVTGGNEQFF. As DNA, the CDR3 is TGTGCCAGCAGCTTCCGGGTGACAGGGGGCAATGAGCAGTTCTTC.

The CDR3 bases are TGTGCCAGCAGTTTCGGCTCGGAGAGGACAGGTTTTATGGAGACCCAGTACTTC. It encodes CASSFGSERTGFMETQYF. The chain uses TRBV28 and TRBJ2-5, with TRBD1 matching over 7 bases. The CDR3 loop spans 18 amino acids. The trim removed 3 bases at V and 5 bases at J, leaving 18 bases unmatched. In germline, CDR1 is MDHEN, CDR2 SYDVKM.

The V gene is TRBV2, the J gene TRBJ2-7; D call uncertain. Germline V CDR1 and CDR2: SNHLY, FYNNEI. Trimming took 8 bases from V and 2 from J, leaving 10 bases between them. The CDR3 length is 12 residues. Here the CDR3 reads CASGRRTYEQYF. In DNA, the CDR3 is TGTGCCAGCGGACGGAGAACCTACGAGCAGTACTTC. The entire variable domain, with the rest obtained from reference TRBV2 and TRBJ2-7, is as follows: EPEVTQTPSHQVTQMGQEVILRCVPISNHLYFYWYRQILGQKVEFLVSFYNNEISEKSEIFDDQFSVERPDGSNFTLKIRSTKLEDSAMYFCASGRRTYEQYFGPGTRLTVT.

The V call is TRBV6-6, the J call TRBJ1-2; D unclear. CDR1 is MNHNY and CDR2 is SVGAGI in the germline V gene (reference sequence). V lost 3 bases to trimming and J lost 5 bases, with 16 bases between them. The CDR3 length is 15 residues. The CDR3 DNA follows: TGTGCCAGCAGTTATAGTCCGGCTGCCGATTATGGCTACACCTTC. It is translated as CASSYSPAADYGYTF.

This clonotype was observed once. The chain links TRBV19 to TRBJ2-1; D gene ambiguous. Per the germline V gene, CDR1 is LNHDA and CDR2 is SQIVND (reference sequence). The CDR3 covers 14 residues. V shed 8 bases and J shed 4 bases, with 15 bases lying between them. The CDR3 protein is CASGPVTPYNEQFF. The CDR3 DNA is TGTGCCAGTGGCCCCGTGACGCCTTACAATGAGCAGTTCTTC.

The gene calls are TRBV19 and TRBJ1-1; 7 nucleotides agree with TRBD1. The CDR3 length is 16 residues. Trimming cost V 4 bases and J 0 bases; bases outside gene matches: 8. The germline V gene has CDR1 LNHDA and CDR2 SQIVND (reference sequence). The CDR3 sequence is CASSTDRQGMNTEAFF. CDR3 nucleotide sequence: TGTGCCAGTAGTACCGACCGACAGGGAATGAACACTGAAGCTTTCTTT.

V is TRBV12-5 and J is TRBJ2-7; D assignment may be TRBD1 or TRBD2 (5 bases each). The CDR3 has 14 amino acids. V was trimmed by 1 base and J by 3 bases, leaving 10 bases between them. CDR1 is LGHNT and CDR2 is FRNRAP in the germline V gene. The CDR3 DNA sequence: TGTGCTAGTGGTTTGGAGGGACGGCTCTACGAGCAGTACTTC. Translated, it gives CASGLEGRLYEQYF.

The V gene is TRBV6-1, the J gene TRBJ2-2; 7 bases agree with TRBD1. Trimming cost V 5 bases and J 6 bases; bases outside gene matches: 12. In germline, CDR1 is MNHNS, CDR2 SASEGT. The CDR3 runs to 16 residues. The CDR3 DNA reads as TGTGCCAGCAGTTGGCTCGGACAGGTTGGCCCCGGGGAGCTGTTTTTT. Translated: CASSWLGQVGPGELFF.

This clonotype occurred a few times. The chain joins TRBV20-1 to TRBJ2-7; unclear D gene. This CDR3 is 12 amino acids long. Trimming took 6 bases from V and 6 from J, leaving 15 bases between them. Looked up from germline, CDR1 is DFQATT and CDR2 is SNEGSKA (reference sequence). CDR3 nucleotides: TGCAGTGCGCGGCCAGGTGGGGTCGAGCAGTACGTC. Residues: CSARPGGVEQYV.

This clonotype appeared a single time. A junction boundary mismatches the germline segment, possibly from a read error. The CDR3 reads CASSVAGGGDEQFF. CDR3 bases: TGTGCCAGCAGCGTAGCGGGCGGCGGGGATGAGCAGTTCTTC. The rearrangement uses TRBV7-9 and TRBJ2-1; 7 nucleotides align to TRBD2. Germline CDR1 and CDR2: SEHNR and FQNEAQ (reference sequence). The CDR3 runs to 14 residues.

This clonotype was recorded at least ten times. The CDR3 sequence is CASSITSDSYNEQFF. The CDR3 nucleotides are TGTGCCAGCAGCATTACTAGCGACTCCTACAATGAGCAGTTCTTC. V gene TRBV7-2 combines with J gene TRBJ2-1; 7 positions match TRBD2. Germline-derived CDR1 and CDR2 are SGHTA and FQGNSA. CDR3 size: 15 residues. Losses at the gene ends were 5 bases for V and 0 bases for J; bases not matched to a gene: 4.

This clonotype was observed a few times. The chain recombines TRBV6-1 with TRBJ2-7, with TRBD1 matching over 9 bases. CDR1 and CDR2 (germline): MNHNS, SASEGT. The CDR3 runs 15 residues. With V trimmed by 2 bases and J by 0 bases, 2 bases remained unmatched. In nucleotides, the CDR3 is TGTGCCAGCAGTGAATGGGACAGGGACTCCTACGAGCAGTACGTC. This codes for CASSEWDRDSYEQYV.

This clonotype was observed a handful of times. The J gene is TRBJ2-7, the V gene TRBV7-4; D is unresolved. The germline CDR1 and CDR2 sequences are SGHVT and SQSDAQ. Trimming shortened V by 4 bases and J by 6 bases, and 10 bases separated the two germline ends. CDR3 size: 12 residues. The CDR3 DNA sequence: TGTGCCAGCAGCTCGGAGACCCCCGAGCAGTACGTC. The encoded protein is CASSSETPEQYV.

This clonotype was counted only a few times. This chain links TRBV7-8 with TRBJ2-5; 9 nucleotides line up with TRBD1. This CDR3 comprises 16 residues. Germline CDR1 is SGHVS and CDR2 is FQNEAQ. Germline trimming cut 5 bases from V and 5 bases from J; bases unmatched to any gene: 12. The CDR3 reads CASSQTRTGDRETQYF. The CDR3 DNA sequence: TGTGCCAGCAGCCAAACGAGGACAGGGGATAGGGAGACCCAGTACTTC. Supplemented by reference TRBV7-8 and TRBJ2-5, the full variable domain reads GAGVSQSPRYKVAKRGQDVALRCDPISGHVSLFWYQQALGQGPEFLTYFQNEAQLDKSGLPSDRFFAERPEGSVSTLKIQRTQQEDSAVYLCASSQTRTGDRETQYFGPGTRLLVL.

There are a few counts of this clonotype. The V call is TRBV27, the J call TRBJ2-2; D ambiguous. CDR3 length: 14 amino acids. The germline V gene has CDR1 MNHEY and CDR2 SMNVEV (reference sequence). Trimming left V 3 bases short and J 7 bases short, with 12 bases between. The DNA for the CDR3 is TGTGCCAGCAGTTTTGGGCCGAAAAGCGGGGAGCTGTTTTTT. This translates into CASSFGPKSGELFF.

The DNA for the CDR3 is TGTGCCAGTAGTATAACGACAGCCTACGAGCAGTACTTC. The encoded protein is CASSITTAYEQYF. The chain is built from TRBV19 and TRBJ2-7; weak D call: TRBD1 (5 bases). There are 13 residues in the CDR3. Germline V gives CDR1 LNHDA, CDR2 SQIVND (reference sequence). With 2 bases removed from V and 2 bases from J, the gap between germline ends came to 7 bases.

The chain uses TRBV9 and TRBJ2-7; perhaps TRBD2 as D (5 bases). Trimming pared 0 bases from V and 4 bases from J, leaving 20 bases between. The CDR3 length is 17 residues. CDR1 is SGDLS and CDR2 is YYNGEE in the germline V gene. CDR3 DNA: TGTGCCAGCAGCGTAGTTCGGCGGACTCCCCTTTCTTACGAGCAGTACGTC. It yields the protein CASSVVRRTPLSYEQYV.

The genes are TRBV10-1 and TRBJ1-2; possible D gene TRBD1, 6 bases. Germline CDR1 WNHNN, CDR2 SYGVQD (reference sequence). The CDR3 contains 13 residues. V was clipped by 2 bases and J by 4 bases, with 8 bases between them. The DNA for the CDR3 is TGCGCCAGCAGTGAGGAGGGGGGCTATGGCTACACCTTC. Translating it yields CASSEEGGYGYTF.

The DNA for the CDR3 is TGCGCCAGCAGCCAAGCGGGGGATGCTAACTATGGCTACACCTTC. Its protein is CASSQAGDANYGYTF. V and J are TRBV4-1 and TRBJ1-2, with a weak D call TRBD1 (5 bases). This CDR3 spans 15 amino acids. Trimming pared 1 base from V and 0 bases from J, leaving 9 bases between. Germline V gives CDR1 MGHRA, CDR2 YSYEKL.